Below, 16 T cell receptor beta chains from the same sample are listed, as sequenced in a study of blood T cell repertoires in COVID-19. Repertoires were generated with immunoSEQ multiplex PCR, while TCRdb's copy carries only in-frame clones and drops some. The sample carries roughly 220,000 clones, about nine tenths recorded once. The sequenced material came from PBMCs or T cells enriched from blood (not recorded which). Receptor source: a woman aged 40 to 49 with acute COVID-19.

The chain recombines TRBV27 with TRBJ1-1; 10 bases are shared with TRBD1. The V and J ends lost 8 bases and 4 bases, in that order; junction bases with no gene match: 10. Germline V CDR1 and CDR2: MNHEY, SMNVEV (reference sequence). The CDR3 runs to 15 residues. The CDR3 DNA reads as TGTGCCAGCCAAAAAAAGACAGGGGGCATCACTGAAGCTTTCTTT. The encoded protein is CASQKKTGGITEAFF.

The chain is built from TRBV27 and TRBJ1-1; the match to TRBD1 covers 7 bases. Germline loops: CDR1 MNHEY, CDR2 SMNVEV (reference sequence). The CDR3 has 19 amino acids. Unmatched junction bases numbered 15, after V lost 2 bases and J lost 0 bases. The CDR3 sequence: CASSLLAGGTATMNTEAFF. The CDR3 DNA follows: TGTGCCAGCAGTTTACTCGCAGGGGGGACAGCAACCATGAACACTGAAGCTTTCTTT.

V usage is TRBV6-2 or TRBV6-3 and J usage is TRBJ1-1, with D perhaps TRBD1 (6 bases). V was cut by 4 bases and J by 5 bases, with 8 bases left in between. This CDR3 contains 12 residues. Germline V gives CDR1 MNHEY, CDR2 SVGEGT. The CDR3, as DNA: TGTGCCAGCAGTTCGACAGGTACTGAAGCTTTCTTT. Residues: CASSSTGTEAFF.

This rearrangement joins TRBV5-6 to TRBJ1-1, with TRBD1 identical over 8 bases. Trimming at V came to 6 bases and at J to 4 bases, leaving 5 bases not matched to a gene. CDR1 and CDR2 (germline): SGHDT, YYEEEE. The CDR3 is made up of 13 amino acids. CDR3 protein: CASTIQGATEAFF. CDR3 coding DNA: TGTGCCAGCACGATTCAGGGGGCCACTGAAGCTTTCTTT.

This clone was recorded only once. The rearrangement uses TRBV18 and TRBJ2-7, with TRBD1 as a possible D gene (5 bases). The V gene lost 0 bases and the J gene lost 3 bases, with 9 bases spanning the gap. This CDR3 is 14 amino acids long. The germline V gene encodes CDR1 KGHSH and CDR2 LQKENI. The CDR3 spells CASSPPTALYEQYF. CDR3 nucleotides: TGTGCCAGCTCACCACCGACAGCCCTCTACGAGCAGTACTTC. Full variable domain (missing parts from reference TRBV18 and TRBJ2-7): NAGVMQNPRHLVRRRGQEARLRCSPMKGHSHVYWYRQLPEEGLKFMVYLQKENIIDESGMPKERFSAEFPKEGPSILRIQQVVRGDSAAYFCASSPPTALYEQYFGPGTRLTVT.

The CDR3 nucleotides are TGTGCCAGCAGCCAAGTACCCTTGACAGGAGATGGCTACACCTTC. Translation gives CASSQVPLTGDGYTF. This chain connects TRBV14 to TRBJ1-2; the D gene is possibly TRBD1 (6 bases). The CDR3 extends over 15 amino acids. CDR1 is SGHDN and CDR2 is FVKESK in the germline V gene. The V end lost 1 base, the J end lost 6 bases, and 15 bases lay between the germline ends. The whole variable domain, remainder taken from reference TRBV14 and TRBJ1-2, is EAGVTQFPSHSVIEKGQTVTLRCDPISGHDNLYWYRRVMGKEIKFLLHFVKESKQDESGMPNNRFLAERTGGTYSTLKVQPAELEDSGVYFCASSQVPLTGDGYTFGSGTRLTVV.

This sequence joins TRBV5-1 and TRBJ1-3, with a tentative D call TRBD1 (6 bases). The CDR3 extends over 16 amino acids. Germline loops: CDR1 SGHRS, CDR2 YFSETQ. V shed 4 bases and J shed 2 bases, with 16 bases lying between them. The CDR3 loop reads CASSPGGTGAGNTIYF. Here the CDR3 DNA reads TGCGCCAGCAGCCCGGGGGGCACAGGTGCTGGAAACACCATATATTTT.

This clone has only a few counts. The chain carries TRBV2 and TRBJ2-5, with a possible D match to TRBD2 (6 bases). The CDR3 covers 16 residues. V was pared by 4 bases and J by 1 base, with 16 bases between. In germline, CDR1 is SNHLY, CDR2 FYNNEI. CDR3 nucleotide sequence: TGTGCCAGCAGTGGGCGGGGCAGGGCCCTCCAAGAGACCCAGTACTTC. Protein product: CASSGRGRALQETQYF.

The V gene is TRBV4-3, the J gene TRBJ1-1; D unresolved. Germline V CDR1 and CDR2: LGHNA, YSLEER. This CDR3 comprises 13 residues. Trimming shortened V by 0 bases and J by 10 bases, and 12 bases separated the two germline ends. CDR3 amino acids: CASSQERGTGAFF. Here the CDR3 DNA reads TGCGCCAGCAGCCAAGAACGGGGAACGGGAGCTTTCTTT.

V and J are TRBV11-2 and TRBJ1-3; D may be TRBD1 (5 bases). Germline assignment: CDR1 SGHAT and CDR2 FQNNGV. Deletions cut 2 bases from V and 2 bases from J, with 7 bases between. The CDR3 spans 14 residues. CDR3 coding DNA: TGTGCCAGCAGCTTATCAGGGACTGGAAACACCATATATTTT. This translates into CASSLSGTGNTIYF.

The rearrangement uses TRBV1 and TRBJ2-3; the listed D gene, TRBD2, was not tested against the DNA. TRBV1 is a documented pseudogene. The CDR3 has 19 amino acids. The chain's CDR3 is CTSGTGTSGGTRPPDTQYF. CDR3 nucleotides: TGCACCAGCGGGACCGGGACTAGCGGGGGGACCCGCCCTCCAGATACGCAGTATTTT.

The chain has TRBV24-1 and TRBJ1-5; D gene uncertain. Germline values: CDR1 KGHDR, CDR2 SFDVKD. Trimming cost V 5 bases and J 0 bases, with 4 bases left between them. CDR3 length equals 13 residues. Written as DNA, the CDR3 is TGTGCCACCAGTGGAGATAGCAATCAGCCCCAGCATTTT. Its protein is CATSGDSNQPQHF.

The V and J genes are TRBV28 and TRBJ2-3; 11 nucleotides line up with TRBD1. With V trimmed by 6 bases and J by 4 bases, 6 bases remained unmatched. The CDR3 loop spans 15 amino acids. CDR1 is MDHEN and CDR2 is SYDVKM in the germline V gene. CDR3 bases: TGTGCCAGCAGCGAGCCGGGACAGGGGGCAGATACGCAGTATTTT. Its protein is CASSEPGQGADTQYF. Full variable domain (outside the CDR3, taken from reference TRBV28 and TRBJ2-3): DVKVTQSSRYLVKRTGEKVFLECVQDMDHENMFWYRQDPGLGLRLIYFSYDVKMKEKGDIPEGYSVSREKKERFSLILESASTNQTSMYLCASSEPGQGADTQYFGPGTRLTVL.

The chain combines TRBV7-9 with TRBJ2-5; 9 positions agree with TRBD1. CDR1 and CDR2 from the germline V gene are SEHNR and FQNEAQ (reference sequence). V lost 4 bases to trimming and J lost 5 bases; unmatched junction nucleotides: 11. The CDR3 is 16 residues long. The CDR3 here is CASSSRATGGLETQYF. As DNA, the CDR3 is TGTGCCAGCAGCTCGCGAGCGACAGGGGGGTTGGAGACCCAGTACTTC.

The V call is TRBV18, the J call TRBJ1-1; unclear D gene. The germline CDR1 and CDR2 sequences are KGHSH and LQKENI. Deletions cut 4 bases from V and 9 bases from J, with 12 bases between. CDR3 length: 12 amino acids. The CDR3, as DNA: TGTGCCAGCTCACTCCCGGGGTCCCAAGCTTTCTTT. It specifies CASSLPGSQAFF.

The chain links TRBV20-1 to TRBJ1-5; D is undetermined. Trimming cost V 3 bases and J 3 bases, with 15 bases left between them. This CDR3 is built from 15 residues. Germline V gene sequence: CDR1 DFQATT, CDR2 SNEGSKA (reference sequence). The CDR3: CSASGSRAINQPQHF. For the CDR3, the DNA is TGCAGTGCTAGTGGGTCCAGAGCGATCAATCAGCCCCAGCATTTT.